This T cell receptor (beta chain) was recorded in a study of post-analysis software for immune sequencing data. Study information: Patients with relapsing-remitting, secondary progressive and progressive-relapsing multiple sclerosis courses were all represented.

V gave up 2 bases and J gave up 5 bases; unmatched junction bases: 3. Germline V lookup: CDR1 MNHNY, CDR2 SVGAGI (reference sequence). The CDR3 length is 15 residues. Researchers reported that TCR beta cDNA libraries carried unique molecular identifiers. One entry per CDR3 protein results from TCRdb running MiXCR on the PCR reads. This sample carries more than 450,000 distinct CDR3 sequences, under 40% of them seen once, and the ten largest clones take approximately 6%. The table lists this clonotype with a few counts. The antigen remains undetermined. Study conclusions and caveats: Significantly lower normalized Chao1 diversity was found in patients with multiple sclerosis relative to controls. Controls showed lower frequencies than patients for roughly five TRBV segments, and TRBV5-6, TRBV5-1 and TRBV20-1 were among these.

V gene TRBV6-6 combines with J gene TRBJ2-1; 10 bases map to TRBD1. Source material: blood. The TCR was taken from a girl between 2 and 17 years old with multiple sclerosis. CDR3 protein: CASSYPGTGDNEQFF. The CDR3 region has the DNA TGTGCCAGCAGTTACCCCGGGACAGGGGACAATGAGCAGTTCTTC.